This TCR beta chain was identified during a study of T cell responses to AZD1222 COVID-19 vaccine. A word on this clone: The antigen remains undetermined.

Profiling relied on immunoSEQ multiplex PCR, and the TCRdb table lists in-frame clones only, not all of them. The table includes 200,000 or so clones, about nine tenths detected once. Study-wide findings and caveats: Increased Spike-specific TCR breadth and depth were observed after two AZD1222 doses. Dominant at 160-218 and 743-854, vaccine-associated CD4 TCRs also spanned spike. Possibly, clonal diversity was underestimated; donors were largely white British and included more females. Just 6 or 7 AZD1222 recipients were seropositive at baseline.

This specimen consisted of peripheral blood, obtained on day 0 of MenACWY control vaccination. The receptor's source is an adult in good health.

CDR3 protein: CASSSRVGGSNTGELFF. The CDR3 DNA follows: TGTGCCAGCAGCAGTAGAGTAGGGGGCTCTAACACCGGGGAGCTGTTTTTT. The chain uses TRBV7-8 and TRBJ2-2, with 7 nucleotides matching TRBD1. Germline loops: CDR1 SGHVS, CDR2 FQNEAQ. V shed 5 bases, J shed 2 bases, and the junction held 11 bases outside the gene matches. CDR3 length: 17 residues.